These 19 T cell receptor beta chains came from one sample sequenced in a study of T cell repertoires in cytomegalovirus infection. Antigen specificity for these receptors is unknown. MiXCR was run by TCRdb on the reads, yielding one entry per CDR3 protein. The sample holds around 140,000 distinct CDR3 sequences; 25% to 35% are singletons and the top ten take roughly 47%. Here the sequenced sample was CD8+ T cells from cultured PBMCs, taken from culture after CMV antigen stimulation. Receptor source: a human donor in good health (CMV status not recorded). Some clones in this sample may be carry-over from other donors' samples.

The chain couples TRBV6-5 to TRBJ2-7; D might be TRBD1 (6 bases). This CDR3 is built from 13 residues. Deletions cut 9 bases from V and 1 base from J, with 13 bases between. Per germline, CDR1 MNHEY and CDR2 SVGAGI. CDR3 residues: CASSTRGSYEQYF. For the CDR3, the DNA is TGTGCCAGTTCCACGAGGGGGTCCTACGAGCAGTACTTC.

The chain employs TRBV6-5 and TRBJ2-7, with D hard to call. Germline values: CDR1 MNHEY, CDR2 SVGAGI. V was pared by 0 bases and J by 0 bases, with 9 bases between. CDR3 length: 15 residues. The CDR3 nucleotides read TGTGCCAGCAGTTACTCCCCAGGAAGCTCCTACGAGCAGTACTTC. This encodes CASSYSPGSSYEQYF.

The chain links TRBV10-3 to TRBJ2-1; TRBD1 agrees at 7 bases. The length of the CDR3 is 16 residues. V trimming: 6 bases; J trimming: 6 bases; junction bases outside the gene matches: 14. The germline V gene has CDR1 ENHRY and CDR2 SYGVKD. The CDR3 region is CAIRTTTGFEANEQFF. The DNA of the CDR3 is TGTGCCATCAGAACAACGACAGGGTTCGAGGCCAATGAGCAGTTCTTC.

This chain uses TRBV7-9 with TRBJ1-2; D may be TRBD1 (6 bases). Deletions cut 7 bases from V and 1 base from J, with 16 bases between. CDR1 is SEHNR, CDR2 FQNEAQ, per germline (reference sequence). The CDR3 sequence is 15 residues long. In nucleotides, the CDR3 is TGTGCCAGCACGAACAGCAGGGGCCATAACTATGGCTACACCTTC. Its protein product is CASTNSRGHNYGYTF.

The chain has TRBV5-6 and TRBJ2-3; D perhaps matches TRBD2 (5 bases). CDR3 size: 15 residues. V gave up 0 bases and J gave up 4 bases, with 12 bases separating them. In germline, CDR1 is SGHDT, CDR2 YYEEEE. CDR3 loop: CASSLAVNGADTQYF. Written as DNA, the CDR3 is TGTGCCAGCAGCTTGGCCGTTAACGGGGCAGATACGCAGTATTTT.

In its sample, this clonotype was seen a few times. CDR3 sequence reads: CASRTMGGSGNIQYF. In DNA, the CDR3 is TGTGCCAGTAGAACCATGGGGGGGAGTGGAAACATTCAGTACTTC. The chain carries TRBV19 and TRBJ2-4, with TRBD2 matching 7 bases. Unmatched junction bases numbered 11, after V lost 6 bases and J lost 6 bases. The CDR3 runs 15 residues. Germline loops: CDR1 LNHDA, CDR2 SQIVND (reference sequence).

This clonotype was counted only a few times. The genes are TRBV7-8 and TRBJ1-5; 7 nucleotides line up with TRBD1. Germline trimming cut 5 bases from V and 3 bases from J; bases unmatched to any gene: 13. CDR3 length equals 17 residues. CDR1 SGHVS and CDR2 FQNEAQ come from the germline V gene. The CDR3 nucleotides read TGTGCCAGCAGCCAAGGATTTTTGGGACAGACCAATCAGCCCCAGCATTTT. Its translation: CASSQGFLGQTNQPQHF.

The rearrangement joins TRBV28 to TRBJ2-4; 10 nucleotides align to TRBD2. Germline V CDR1 and CDR2: MDHEN, SYDVKM. Trimming took 7 bases from V and 3 from J; bases not matched to a gene: 12. CDR3 length: 17 amino acids. The CDR3 is CASKELAGAPGKNIQYF. For the CDR3, the DNA is TGTGCCAGCAAGGAGCTAGCGGGGGCCCCGGGCAAAAACATTCAGTACTTC.

This clonotype was recorded many times. The chain joins TRBV27 to TRBJ1-5; D is unclear. Germline CDR1 MNHEY, CDR2 SMNVEV (reference sequence). V lost 4 bases to trimming and J lost 6 bases, with 13 bases between them. The CDR3 covers 14 residues. The CDR3 nucleotides are TGTGCCAGCAGTTCCTCCAGTTATGTTCAGCCCCAGCATTTT. It translates to CASSSSSYVQPQHF.

This chain uses TRBV7-2 with TRBJ2-1, with 9 positions matching TRBD1. The V segment lost 2 bases and the J segment 7 bases; nucleotides outside the gene matches: 3. The CDR3 runs 14 residues. CDR1 is SGHTA and CDR2 is FQGNSA in the germline V gene. This CDR3 is CASSLNRGHNEQFF. The CDR3 bases are TGTGCCAGCAGCTTAAACAGGGGGCATAATGAGCAGTTCTTC.

The rearrangement links TRBV20-1 to TRBJ2-7, with D hard to call. The V gene's germline CDR1 is DFQATT and CDR2 SNEGSKA (reference sequence). The CDR3 has 15 residues. V lost 0 bases, J lost 2 bases, and 14 bases lay in between. The CDR3 region is CSAREGSQATYEQYF. In DNA form, the CDR3 reads TGCAGTGCTAGAGAGGGCTCCCAGGCTACCTACGAGCAGTACTTC.

This clonotype has more than one count but fewer than ten. The V gene is TRBV10-3, the J gene TRBJ2-7; 7 bases are shared with TRBD2. V trimming: 6 bases; J trimming: 3 bases; junction bases outside the gene matches: 5. CDR1 is ENHRY and CDR2 is SYGVKD in the germline V gene. The CDR3 runs 13 residues. The CDR3 loop reads CAIRSGGSYEQYF. CDR3 coding DNA: TGTGCCATCAGATCGGGGGGAAGCTACGAGCAGTACTTC.

The chain carries TRBV6-5 and TRBJ2-7; D unclear. Germline CDR1 reads MNHEY; CDR2 reads SVGAGI. This CDR3 is built from 15 residues. The V end lost 0 bases, the J end lost 2 bases, and 11 bases lay between the germline ends. CDR3 nucleotides: TGTGCCAGCAGTTACTCTTCACCGAAACCCTACGAGCAGTACTTC. Amino acids: CASSYSSPKPYEQYF.

This clonotype was counted between two and nine times. The gene calls are TRBV6-1 and TRBJ1-6; D gene uncertain. Germline V gene data show CDR1 as MNHNS and CDR2 as SASEGT. V dropped 5 bases and J dropped 0 bases, with 5 bases sitting between them. CDR3 size: 14 residues. CDR3 amino acids: CASSPTSYNSPLHF. CDR3 nucleotides: TGTGCCAGCAGTCCAACCTCCTATAATTCACCCCTCCACTTT.

The genes are TRBV19 and TRBJ1-1, with 9 bases fitting TRBD1. Per germline, CDR1 LNHDA and CDR2 SQIVND (reference sequence). The junction had 5 bases not matched to a gene; V was cut back by 4 bases and J by 5 bases. This CDR3 is built from 14 residues. Written as DNA, the CDR3 is TGTGCCAGTAGTAGGACAGGGGCACGGACTGAAGCTTTCTTT. Amino acids: CASSRTGARTEAFF.

The rearrangement links TRBV7-9 to TRBJ1-4; D not certain. The V and J ends lost 2 bases and 4 bases respectively, with 2 bases between them. Germline CDR1 is SEHNR and CDR2 is FQNEAQ (reference sequence). The CDR3 contains 12 residues. For the CDR3, the DNA is TGTGCCAGCAGCTTATATAATGAAAAACTGTTTTTT. Amino acids: CASSLYNEKLFF.

This clonotype was detected only a few times. This chain joins TRBV7-2 and TRBJ2-7; possibly TRBD2 for D (6 bases). Between the trimmed V and J ends, which lost 6 bases and 3 bases, there was a span of 15 bases. CDR1 SGHTA and CDR2 FQGNSA come from the germline V gene. This CDR3 contains 14 residues. CDR3 protein: CASSWRDSNYEQYF. In nucleotides, the CDR3 is TGTGCCAGCAGTTGGAGGGACTCCAACTACGAGCAGTACTTC.

The chain is built from TRBV7-2 and TRBJ2-2; 11 nucleotides agree with TRBD2. With 7 bases clipped from V and 6 bases from J, the junction kept 10 bases outside the gene matches. Germline V lookup: CDR1 SGHTA, CDR2 FQGNSA. The CDR3 sequence is 16 residues long. CDR3 protein: CASNRLAGSAPGELFF. The CDR3 DNA is TGTGCCAGCAACCGACTAGCGGGGTCGGCTCCCGGGGAGCTGTTTTTT.

The genes are TRBV19 and TRBJ2-7, with 10 bases matching TRBD1. Germline values: CDR1 LNHDA, CDR2 SQIVND (reference sequence). After removal of 5 bases from V and 5 bases from J, the junction contained 9 bases not matched to a gene. CDR3 length: 15 residues. The CDR3 DNA reads TGTGCCAGTAGTGCACCGGGACAGGGGAGCCACGAGCAGTACTTC. Translated: CASSAPGQGSHEQYF.